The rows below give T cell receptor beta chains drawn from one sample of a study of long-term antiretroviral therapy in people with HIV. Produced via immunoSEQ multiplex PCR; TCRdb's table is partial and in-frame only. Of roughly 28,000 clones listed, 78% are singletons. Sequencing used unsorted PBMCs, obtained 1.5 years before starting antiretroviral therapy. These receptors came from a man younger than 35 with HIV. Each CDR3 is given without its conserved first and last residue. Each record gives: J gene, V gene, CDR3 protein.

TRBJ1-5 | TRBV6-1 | ASSEAAEGNQPQH
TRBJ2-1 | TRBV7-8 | ASSYLEISSYNEQF
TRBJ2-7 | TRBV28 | ATVTGTGFREQY
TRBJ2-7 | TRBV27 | ASSSTSGDYEQY
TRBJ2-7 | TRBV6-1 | ASRWTETDTYEQY
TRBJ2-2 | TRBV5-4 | ASSLRQSRSSNTGELF
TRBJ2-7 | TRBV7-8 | ASSSNYEQY
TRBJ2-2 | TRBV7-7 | ASSLSGQSNTGELF
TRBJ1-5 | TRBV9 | ASSRGVGNQPQH
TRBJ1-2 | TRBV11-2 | ASSSDSGGYT